This T cell receptor (beta chain) is drawn from a study of blood T cell repertoires in COVID-19. At the level of the study: From the United States, Italy and Spain came samples of acute and convalescent COVID-19.

Germline values: CDR1 KGHDR, CDR2 SFDVKD. This CDR3 spans 14 amino acids. V gave up 6 bases and J gave up 5 bases; unmatched junction bases: 4. Profiled with immunoSEQ multiplex PCR; TCRdb holds only in-frame clones, not every one. Of tens of thousands of clones in the sample, approximately 85% were seen once. V gene TRBV24-1 combines with J gene TRBJ2-5, with TRBD2 matching over 11 bases. Input material: peripheral blood. The source of this sequence is a man aged 80 or over with acute or convalescent COVID-19. The CDR3 reads CATSTSGSRETQYF. Here the CDR3 DNA reads TGTGCCACCAGTACTAGCGGGAGTAGGGAGACCCAGTACTTC.